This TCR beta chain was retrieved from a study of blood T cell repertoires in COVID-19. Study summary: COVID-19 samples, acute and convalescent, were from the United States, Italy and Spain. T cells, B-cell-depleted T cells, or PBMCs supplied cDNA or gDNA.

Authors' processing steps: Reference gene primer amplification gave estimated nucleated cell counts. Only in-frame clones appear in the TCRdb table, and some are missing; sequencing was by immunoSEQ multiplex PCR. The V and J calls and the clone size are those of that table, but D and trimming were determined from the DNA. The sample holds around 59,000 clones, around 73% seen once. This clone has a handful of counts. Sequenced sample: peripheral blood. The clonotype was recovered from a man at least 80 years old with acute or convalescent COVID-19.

The CDR3 DNA reads TGTGCCAGCAGCCAAGAGGGGGCAGGCAGATCAGCTGAAGCTTTCTTT. Protein product: CASSQEGAGRSAEAFF. The rearrangement links TRBV3-1 (or the pseudogene TRBV3-2) to TRBJ1-1; possible D gene TRBD1, 6 bases. V was trimmed by 0 bases and J by 6 bases, leaving 17 bases between them. The CDR3 spans 16 residues. Germline CDR1 LGHDT, CDR2 YNNKEL (reference sequence).